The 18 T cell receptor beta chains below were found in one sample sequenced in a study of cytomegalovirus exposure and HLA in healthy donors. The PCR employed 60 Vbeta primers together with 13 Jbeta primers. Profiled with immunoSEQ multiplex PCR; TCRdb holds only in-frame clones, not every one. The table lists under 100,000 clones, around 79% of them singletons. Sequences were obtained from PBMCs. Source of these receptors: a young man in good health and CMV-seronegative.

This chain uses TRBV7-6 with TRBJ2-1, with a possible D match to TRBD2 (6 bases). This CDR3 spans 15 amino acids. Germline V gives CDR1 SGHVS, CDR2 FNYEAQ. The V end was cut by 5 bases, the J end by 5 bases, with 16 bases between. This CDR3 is CASSAGPYTDNEQFF. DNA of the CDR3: TGTGCCAGCAGCGCGGGACCCTATACCGACAATGAGCAGTTCTTC.

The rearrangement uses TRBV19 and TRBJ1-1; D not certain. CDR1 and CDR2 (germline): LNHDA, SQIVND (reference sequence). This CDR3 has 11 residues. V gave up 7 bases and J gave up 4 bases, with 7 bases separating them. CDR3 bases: TGTGCCAGTAAGCTGCTCACTGAAGCTTTCTTT. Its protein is CASKLLTEAFF.

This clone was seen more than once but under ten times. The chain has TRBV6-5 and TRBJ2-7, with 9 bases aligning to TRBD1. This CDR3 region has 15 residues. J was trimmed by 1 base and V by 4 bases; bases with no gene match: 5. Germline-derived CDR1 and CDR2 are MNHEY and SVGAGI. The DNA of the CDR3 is TGTGCCAGCAGTTGGAGGACAGGGGCGTCCTACGAGCAGTACTTC. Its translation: CASSWRTGASYEQYF.

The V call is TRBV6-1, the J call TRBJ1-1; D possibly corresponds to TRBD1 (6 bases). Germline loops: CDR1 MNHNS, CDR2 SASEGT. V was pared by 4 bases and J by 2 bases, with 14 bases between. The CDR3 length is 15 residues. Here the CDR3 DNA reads TGTGCCAGCAGTGCGGCAGGGGAGGGTAACACTGAAGCTTTCTTT. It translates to CASSAAGEGNTEAFF.

The CDR3 region is CASSLAGTGGAWGYTF. As DNA, the CDR3 is TGTGCCAGCAGTTTAGCCGGGACAGGGGGCGCTTGGGGCTACACCTTC. The rearrangement links TRBV28 to TRBJ1-2; 12 bases align to TRBD1. Per germline, CDR1 MDHEN and CDR2 SYDVKM. The CDR3 spans 16 residues. With 2 bases clipped from V and 8 bases from J, the junction kept 9 bases outside the gene matches.

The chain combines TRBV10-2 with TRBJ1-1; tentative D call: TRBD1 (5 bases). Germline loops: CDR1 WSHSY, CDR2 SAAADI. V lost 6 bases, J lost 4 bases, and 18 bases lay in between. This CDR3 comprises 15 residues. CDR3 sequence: CASRGQGRTRTEAFF. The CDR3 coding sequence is TGCGCCAGCAGGGGGCAGGGCCGGACGCGCACTGAAGCTTTCTTT.

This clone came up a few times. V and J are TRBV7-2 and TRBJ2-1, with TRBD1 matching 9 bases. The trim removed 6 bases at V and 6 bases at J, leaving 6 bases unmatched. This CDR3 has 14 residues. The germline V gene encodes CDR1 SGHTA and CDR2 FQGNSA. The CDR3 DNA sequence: TGTGCCAGCAGTTCCGGGACAGGGCCCAATGAGCAGTTCTTC. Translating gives CASSSGTGPNEQFF.

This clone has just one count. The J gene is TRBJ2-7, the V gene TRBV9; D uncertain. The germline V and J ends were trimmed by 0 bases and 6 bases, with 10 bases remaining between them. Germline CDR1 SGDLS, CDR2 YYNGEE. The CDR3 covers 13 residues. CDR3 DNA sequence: TGTGCCAGCAGCGTAGTTGCGGAAAGCGAGCAGTACTTC. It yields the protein CASSVVAESEQYF.

DNA of the CDR3: TGTGCCAGCAGCAAAAACAGCTATGGCTACACCTTC. Translating gives CASSKNSYGYTF. J is TRBJ1-2 and V is TRBV7-2; D is ambiguous. The CDR3 sequence is 12 residues long. Trimming cost V 5 bases and J 4 bases, with 8 bases left between them. Per the germline V gene, CDR1 is SGHTA and CDR2 is FQGNSA.

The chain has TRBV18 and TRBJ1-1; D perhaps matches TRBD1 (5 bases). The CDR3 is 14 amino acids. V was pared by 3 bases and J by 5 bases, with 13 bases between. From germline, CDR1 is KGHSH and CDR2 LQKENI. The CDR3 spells CASSPGRGRTEAFF. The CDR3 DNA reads TGTGCCAGCTCACCGGGAAGGGGTCGGACTGAAGCTTTCTTT.

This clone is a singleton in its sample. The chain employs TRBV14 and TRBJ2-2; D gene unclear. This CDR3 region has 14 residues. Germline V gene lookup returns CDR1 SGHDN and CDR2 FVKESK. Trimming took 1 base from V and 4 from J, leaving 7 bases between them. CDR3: CASSQGVSTGELFF. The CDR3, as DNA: TGTGCCAGCAGCCAAGGAGTGTCCACCGGGGAGCTGTTTTTT.

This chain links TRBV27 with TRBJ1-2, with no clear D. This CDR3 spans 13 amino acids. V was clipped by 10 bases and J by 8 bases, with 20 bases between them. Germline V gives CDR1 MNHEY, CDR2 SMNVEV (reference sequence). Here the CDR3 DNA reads TGTGCCACCGGGAGGTCCTCCTTCTGGGGCTACACCTTC. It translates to CATGRSSFWGYTF.

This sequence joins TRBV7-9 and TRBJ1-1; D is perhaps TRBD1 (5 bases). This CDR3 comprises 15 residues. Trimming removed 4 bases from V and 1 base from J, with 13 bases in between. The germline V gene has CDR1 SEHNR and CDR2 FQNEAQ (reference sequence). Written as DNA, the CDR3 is TGTGCCAGCAGCTCAGACGGAGGGGCGAACACTGAAGCTTTCTTT. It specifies CASSSDGGANTEAFF.

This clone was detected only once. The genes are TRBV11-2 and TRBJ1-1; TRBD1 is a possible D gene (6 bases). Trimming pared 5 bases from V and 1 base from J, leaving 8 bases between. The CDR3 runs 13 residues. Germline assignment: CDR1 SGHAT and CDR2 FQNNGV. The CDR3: CASSEQGNTEAFF. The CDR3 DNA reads TGTGCCAGCAGCGAACAGGGGAACACTGAAGCTTTCTTT.

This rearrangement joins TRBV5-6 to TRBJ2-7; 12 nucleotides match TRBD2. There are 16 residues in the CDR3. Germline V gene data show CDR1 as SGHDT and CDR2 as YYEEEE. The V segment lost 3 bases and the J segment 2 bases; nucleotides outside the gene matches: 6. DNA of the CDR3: TGTGCCAGCAGCTGGAGCCGGACTAGCGGGGCCTACGAGCAGTACTTC. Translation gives CASSWSRTSGAYEQYF.

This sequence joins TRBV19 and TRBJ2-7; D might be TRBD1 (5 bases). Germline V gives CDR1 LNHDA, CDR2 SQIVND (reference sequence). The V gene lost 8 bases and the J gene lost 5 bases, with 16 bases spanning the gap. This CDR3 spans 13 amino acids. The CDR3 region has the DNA TGTGCCAGTCGTGCCAGGGTCCGCGACGAGCAGTACTTC. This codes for CASRARVRDEQYF.

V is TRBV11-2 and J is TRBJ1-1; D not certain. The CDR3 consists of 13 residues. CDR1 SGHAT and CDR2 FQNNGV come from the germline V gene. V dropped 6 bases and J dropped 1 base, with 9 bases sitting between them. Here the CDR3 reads CASRPTANTEAFF. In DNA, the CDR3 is TGTGCCAGCAGGCCTACAGCGAACACTGAAGCTTTCTTT.

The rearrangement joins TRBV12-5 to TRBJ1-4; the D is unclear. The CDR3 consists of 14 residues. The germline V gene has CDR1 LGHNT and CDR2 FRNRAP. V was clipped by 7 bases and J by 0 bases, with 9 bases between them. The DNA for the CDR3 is TGTGCTAGTGCCCCTCTTGCAACTAATGAAAAACTGTTTTTT. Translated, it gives CASAPLATNEKLFF.